This record looks at one T cell receptor beta chain sequence and its context. The target of this receptor is not known. No base quality information exists; no much larger clone differs at one position. The data derive from a study of CD8+ T cells in alopecia areata (dated by TCRdb to the late 2010s). General notes on the study: The treated patients, all with moderate-to-severe alopecia areata, were enrolled in an open-label pilot trial of oral tofacitinib given at 5 to 10 mg twice daily. Biopsies were taken from tofacitinib-treated patients at baseline and at 4 and 24 weeks of treatment, and a later scalp biopsy was taken in several of the tofacitinib-treated patients. To study T cell clonal expansion in alopecia areata, the researchers applied high-throughput TCRbeta sequencing to both the C3H/HeJ mouse model and human patients. Amplification of TCRbeta CDR3 regions was done by immunoSEQ multiplex PCR using 35 Vbeta forward primers and 13 Jbeta reverse primers. The RNA source kit depended on sample type: the PAXgene miRNA kit for fixed scalp, the miRNeasy kit for PBMCs, and the RNeasy kit for mouse skin. On the human side, TCRbeta sequencing was run on scalp tissue and on sorted CD4+ and CD8+ peripheral blood T cells from healthy controls and from alopecia areata patients with either patchy or totalis/universalis disease. Clonality in the scalp was compared among normal scalp (n=4), patchy alopecia areata scalp (n=8), and alopecia totalis/universalis scalp (n=8). Patients received tofacitinib for 6 to 18 months and were then followed off drug for 6 months to check for delayed response and recurrence. Disease severity in treated patients was measured with the SALT score, which quantifies the percentage of affected scalp surface area. Overall study results and their limits: During tofacitinib treatment, many expanded lesional clones remained in scalp and blood, and this persistence may partly explain relapse after treatment is stopped. Scalp TCR repertoire analysis is complicated because resident alphabeta T cells in normal human skin are also sequenced, whereas mouse skin is dominated by gammadelta T cells. Compared with normal scalp, lesional scalp, particularly in alopecia totalis/universalis, had higher clonality and more expanded CD8+ clones, which suggests antigenic drive. Compared with mice, TCR sequences shared between patients were less clear, possibly partly because of HLA diversity across the patient population. Because the treated cohort was small and had just a single nonresponder, larger studies are needed to establish links between baseline CD8+ expansion and response. Tofacitinib significantly decreased scalp clonality and the number of expanded CD8+ clones among the top 100 scalp clones.

The time point label here, explained by the study, means: around 24 weeks on oral tofacitinib. The treatment or condition label, read with the paper, signifies: oral pan-JAK inhibitor, 5-10 mg twice daily. Lesional scalp punch biopsies and peripheral blood were collected from alopecia areata patients. PBMCs were separated by density centrifugation and stained for CD3, CD4 and CD8, after which CD4+ and CD8+ T cells were sorted on a FACSAria. Library construction relied on the immunoSEQ multiplex PCR assay. RNA was extracted from all samples and reverse transcribed into cDNA, which served as template for TCR sequencing. First-strand cDNA was synthesized with SuperScript III using a 2:1 mix of oligo-dT and random hexamers. A synthetic immune receptor repertoire was used to measure amplification bias, and any remaining bias was corrected computationally. The study's processing was this. Raw reads were preprocessed for error removal, and CDR3 was defined according to IMGT conventions as running from the conserved cysteine to phenylalanine. Clonality was calculated as 1 minus Shannon entropy normalized by log2 of the number of productive unique TCRs. Whether each scalp clone was CD4 or CD8 was inferred by checking scalp TCRbeta sequences against the CD4 and CD8 repertoires from sorted blood. Not all clones reach the TCRdb copy of this immuneACCESS table, which keeps in-frame sequences only. Checked studies attribute under half of the gap to unresolved V genes and leave the rest unexplained. That table supplies the V and J calls and clone size; D and trimming were determined from the DNA. This sample is represented by 270,000 or so clones; roughly 50% of them were singletons. Roughly 1.8% of the sample lies in the top ten.

V is pared back by 2 bases and J by 0 bases, with 11 bases lying between the germline termini. Its CDR3 holds 17 amino acids, cysteine through phenylalanine. Only CDR3 DNA is held: 51 bases, read in frame from base 1. CDR1 and CDR2, per the germline V gene, are MGHDK and SYGVNS. The chain uses TRBV25-1 and TRBJ1-6; a confident D gene designation cannot be given. The sample consisted of CD4+ T cells sorted from blood, taken at week 24, from a patient treated with tofacitinib. The clonotype was recovered from a human donor with alopecia areata. DNA sequence: TGTGCCAGCAGTGAAACTGGTGGCAGCTCCTATAATTCACCCCTCCACTTT. Its translation is CASSETGGSSYNSPLHF.